These 16 T cell receptor beta chains were sequenced from one sample in a study of cytotoxic CD8 clonotypes in ibrutinib-treated CLL. Libraries were prepared by immunoSEQ multiplex PCR; TCRdb keeps only in-frame clonotypes and omits some of them. This sample has around 60,000 clones, with 57% found just once. The sample consisted of PBMCs, taken after 12 months of ibrutinib treatment. The receptor set was obtained from a human donor with chronic lymphocytic leukemia.

The J gene is TRBJ1-1, the V gene TRBV2, with no clear D. Germline V gives CDR1 SNHLY, CDR2 FYNNEI. Trimming left V 7 bases short and J 2 bases short, with 14 bases between. This CDR3 comprises 14 residues. CDR3 coding DNA: TGTGCCAGCACTAAAGTTGGCCCCAACACTGAAGCTTTCTTT. Translating it yields CASTKVGPNTEAFF.

CDR3 bases: TGTGCCAGCAGCCGGGAGGTGACGGGGGGGGACACTGAAGCTTTCTTT. Translated: CASSREVTGGDTEAFF. The chain links TRBV11-1 to TRBJ1-1; perhaps TRBD1 as D (5 bases). The CDR3 has 16 residues. V lost 5 bases and J lost 3, with 19 bases in between. Germline loops: CDR1 SGHAT, CDR2 FQDESV (reference sequence). Drawing the rest from reference TRBV11-1 and TRBJ1-1, the complete variable domain is EAEVAQSPRYKITEKSQAVAFWCDPISGHATLYWYRQILGQGPELLVQFQDESVVDDSQLPKDRFSAERLKGVDSTLKIQPAELGDSAMYLCASSREVTGGDTEAFFGQGTRLTVV.

The gene calls are TRBV28 and TRBJ1-3, with a possible D match to TRBD1 (5 bases). The CDR3 loop spans 16 amino acids. Trimming pared 3 bases from V and 4 bases from J, leaving 16 bases between. Per the germline V gene, CDR1 is MDHEN and CDR2 is SYDVKM. CDR3 sequence reads: CASSLGRGGAGNTIYF. CDR3 nucleotides: TGTGCCAGCAGTTTGGGTCGCGGGGGAGCGGGAAACACCATATATTTT.

The chain carries TRBV7-6 and TRBJ1-5; 8 bases map to TRBD1. The CDR3 has 14 residues. J was trimmed by 4 bases and V by 5 bases; bases with no gene match: 4. CDR1 and CDR2 (germline): SGHVS, FNYEAQ. CDR3 sequence reads: CASSPRTGNQPQHF. CDR3 nucleotide sequence: TGTGCCAGCAGCCCCAGGACAGGGAATCAGCCCCAGCATTTT.

The rearrangement links TRBV15 to TRBJ1-4; D remains unclear. This CDR3 contains 14 residues. CDR1 and CDR2 from the germline V gene are LNHNV and YYDKDF (reference sequence). Trimming took off 2 bases at V and 6 bases at J, with 10 bases between the two ends. The chain's CDR3 is CATSRKTNHEKLFF. In nucleotides, the CDR3 is TGTGCCACCAGCAGAAAGACTAATCATGAAAAACTGTTTTTT.

The CDR3 here is CASSIISTGELFF. The CDR3 DNA reads as TGTGCCAGTAGTATTATTTCCACCGGGGAGCTGTTTTTT. The rearrangement uses TRBV19 and TRBJ2-2; D not certain. Germline lookup yields CDR1 LNHDA and CDR2 SQIVND (reference sequence). The CDR3 sequence is 13 residues long. V dropped 3 bases and J dropped 4 bases, with 6 bases sitting between them.

The J gene is TRBJ2-7, the V gene TRBV4-1; 7 nucleotides line up with TRBD2. Per germline, CDR1 MGHRA and CDR2 YSYEKL. The CDR3 length is 18 residues. The V and J ends lost 0 bases and 6 bases, in that order; junction bases with no gene match: 17. The CDR3, as DNA: TGCGCCAGCAGCCAAGATGACGGGGGGTATTCCCTTTTTTTCGAGCAGTACTTC. This gives the protein CASSQDDGGYSLFFEQYF.

The chain recombines TRBV7-9 with TRBJ2-1; D possibly corresponds to TRBD1 (6 bases). V lost 4 bases to trimming and J lost 8 bases, with 15 bases between them. The CDR3 length is 14 residues. Germline V gene data show CDR1 as SEHNR and CDR2 as FQNEAQ (reference sequence). The CDR3 coding sequence is TGTGCCAGCAGCTCCTCCAGGGGTATCTATGAGCAGTTCTTC. It specifies CASSSSRGIYEQFF.

V gene TRBV7-8 combines with J gene TRBJ2-5, with 10 bases matching TRBD2. Germline V gene lookup returns CDR1 SGHVS and CDR2 FQNEAQ. The CDR3 loop spans 19 amino acids. With 7 bases clipped from V and 2 bases from J, the junction kept 19 bases outside the gene matches. The CDR3 region is CASIFFGAQREGPQETQYF. CDR3 DNA: TGTGCCAGCATTTTTTTTGGGGCTCAGCGGGAGGGTCCACAAGAGACCCAGTACTTC.

This chain connects TRBV30 to TRBJ1-1; 8 nucleotides line up with TRBD1. With V trimmed by 5 bases and J by 11 bases, 13 bases remained unmatched. Per germline, CDR1 GTSNPN and CDR2 SVGIG (reference sequence). The CDR3 has 13 residues. The CDR3 coding sequence is TGTGCCTGGTCCGGGACAGGCTGGTTTCTGGCTTTCTTT. Its protein is CAWSGTGWFLAFF.

The rearrangement links TRBV7-9 to TRBJ1-2; TRBD1 might be the D (5 bases). This CDR3 has 14 residues. Germline values: CDR1 SEHNR, CDR2 FQNEAQ (reference sequence). The V gene lost 4 bases and the J gene lost 0 bases, with 9 bases spanning the gap. The CDR3 sequence is CASSSDTSNYGYTF. CDR3 DNA: TGTGCCAGCAGCTCGGACACTTCTAACTATGGCTACACCTTC.

This clone was seen only once. V and J are TRBV2 and TRBJ1-1; weak D call: TRBD1 (6 bases). V was trimmed by 6 bases and J by 4 bases, leaving 9 bases between them. This CDR3 spans 12 amino acids. In germline, CDR1 is SNHLY, CDR2 FYNNEI. The CDR3 nucleotides read TGTGCCAGCAGACAGGGTGGCACTGAAGCTTTCTTT. Protein sequence: CASRQGGTEAFF.

The chain carries TRBV6-5 and TRBJ2-7, with D tentatively TRBD2 (5 bases). CDR3 length equals 13 residues. Germline loops: CDR1 MNHEY, CDR2 SVGAGI. V shed 6 bases and J shed 2 bases, with 11 bases lying between them. The CDR3 loop is CASSPSGTYEQYF. CDR3 DNA: TGTGCCAGCAGCCCCAGCGGCACCTACGAGCAGTACTTC.

This clone showed up many times. The chain employs TRBV2 and TRBJ2-1, with D possibly matching TRBD1 (5 bases). The CDR3 sequence is 11 residues long. Trimming stripped 10 bases from V and 5 bases from J, with 9 bases between. Germline assignment: CDR1 SNHLY and CDR2 FYNNEI. CDR3 loop: CATDKNNEQFF. CDR3 nucleotides: TGTGCCACGGACAAAAACAATGAGCAGTTCTTC.

This clone has just one count. V usage is TRBV5-1 and J usage is TRBJ1-4; 7 bases match TRBD1. Germline V gene lookup returns CDR1 SGHRS and CDR2 YFSETQ. There are 15 residues in the CDR3. Trimming cost V 0 bases and J 5 bases; bases outside gene matches: 4. The CDR3 DNA is TGCGCCAGCAGCTTGGGTAGGGGGCAAAATGAAAAACTGTTTTTT. This translates into CASSLGRGQNEKLFF.

This clone showed up just a few times. CDR3 sequence: CASSPPGRVTGTLHF. The CDR3 DNA reads TGTGCCAGCTCACCACCGGGACGGGTTACAGGGACCCTCCACTTT. The gene calls are TRBV18 and TRBJ1-6; the D gene is possibly TRBD1 (6 bases). The V end was cut by 0 bases, the J end by 14 bases, with 17 bases between. There are 15 residues in the CDR3. In germline, CDR1 is KGHSH, CDR2 LQKENI.